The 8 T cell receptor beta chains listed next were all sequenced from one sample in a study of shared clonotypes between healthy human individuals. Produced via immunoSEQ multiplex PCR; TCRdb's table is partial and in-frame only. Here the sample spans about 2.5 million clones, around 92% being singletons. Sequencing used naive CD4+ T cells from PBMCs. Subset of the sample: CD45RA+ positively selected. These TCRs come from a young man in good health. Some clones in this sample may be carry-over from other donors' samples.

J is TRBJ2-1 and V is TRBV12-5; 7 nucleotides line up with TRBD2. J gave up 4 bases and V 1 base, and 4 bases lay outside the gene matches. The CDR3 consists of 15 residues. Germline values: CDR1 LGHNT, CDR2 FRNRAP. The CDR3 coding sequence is TGTGCTAGTGGTTTGGCCGGGACTACTTACAATGAGCAGTTCTTC. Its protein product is CASGLAGTTYNEQFF.

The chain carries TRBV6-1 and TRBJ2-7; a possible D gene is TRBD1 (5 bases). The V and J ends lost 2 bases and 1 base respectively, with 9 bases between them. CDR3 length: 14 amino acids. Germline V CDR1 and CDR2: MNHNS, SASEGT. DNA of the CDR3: TGTGCCAGCAGTGAACAGGGATGGTCCTACGAGCAGTACTTC. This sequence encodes CASSEQGWSYEQYF.

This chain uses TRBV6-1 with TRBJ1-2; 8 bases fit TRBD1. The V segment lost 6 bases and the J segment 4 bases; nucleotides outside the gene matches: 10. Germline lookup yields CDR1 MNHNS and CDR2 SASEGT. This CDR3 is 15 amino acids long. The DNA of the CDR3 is TGTGCCAGCAGCCAAGACGCGACAGGGGCCTATGGCTACACCTTC. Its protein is CASSQDATGAYGYTF.

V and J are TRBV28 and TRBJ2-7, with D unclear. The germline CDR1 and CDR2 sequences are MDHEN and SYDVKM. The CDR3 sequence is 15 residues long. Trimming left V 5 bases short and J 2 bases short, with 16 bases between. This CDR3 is CASSALGRMTYEQYF. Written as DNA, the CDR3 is TGTGCCAGCAGTGCTTTAGGCCGTATGACCTACGAGCAGTACTTC. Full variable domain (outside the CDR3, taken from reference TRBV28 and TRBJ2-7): DVKVTQSSRYLVKRTGEKVFLECVQDMDHENMFWYRQDPGLGLRLIYFSYDVKMKEKGDIPEGYSVSREKKERFSLILESASTNQTSMYLCASSALGRMTYEQYFGPGTRLTVT.

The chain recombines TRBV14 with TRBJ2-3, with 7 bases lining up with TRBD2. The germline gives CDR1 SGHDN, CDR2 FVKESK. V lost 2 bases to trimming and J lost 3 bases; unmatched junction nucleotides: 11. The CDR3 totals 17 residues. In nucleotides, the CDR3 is TGTGCCAGCAGCCAATATAGCGGGCTAGCGATAACAGATACGCAGTATTTT. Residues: CASSQYSGLAITDTQYF.

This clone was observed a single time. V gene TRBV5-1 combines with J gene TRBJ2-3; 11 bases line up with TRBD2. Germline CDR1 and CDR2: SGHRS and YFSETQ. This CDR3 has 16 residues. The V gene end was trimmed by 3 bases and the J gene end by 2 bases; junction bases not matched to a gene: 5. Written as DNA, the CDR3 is TGCGCCAGCAGCTCACTAGCGGGAGTTAACACAGATACGCAGTATTTT. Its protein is CASSSLAGVNTDTQYF.

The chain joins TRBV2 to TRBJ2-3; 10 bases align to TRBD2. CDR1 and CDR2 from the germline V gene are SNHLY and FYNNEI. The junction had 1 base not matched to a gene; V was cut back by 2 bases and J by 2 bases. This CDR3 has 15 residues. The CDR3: CASSELAGATDTQYF. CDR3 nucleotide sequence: TGTGCCAGCAGTGAACTAGCGGGAGCCACAGATACGCAGTATTTT.

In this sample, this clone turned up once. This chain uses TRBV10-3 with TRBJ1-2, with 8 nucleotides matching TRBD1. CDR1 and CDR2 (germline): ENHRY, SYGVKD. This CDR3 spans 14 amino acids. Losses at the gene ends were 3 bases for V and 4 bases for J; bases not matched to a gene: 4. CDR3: CAISEAGGSYGYTF. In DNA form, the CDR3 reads TGTGCCATCAGTGAAGCAGGGGGCAGCTATGGCTACACCTTC.